The source of this T cell receptor beta chain is a study of molecular identifiers for immune sequencing clone quantification. The germline gives CDR1 LGHDT, CDR2 YNNKEL (reference sequence). The CDR3 spans 17 residues. V was clipped by 0 bases and J by 1 base, with 14 bases between them. TCRdb fed the PCR reads into MiXCR, producing one record per CDR3 protein. The repertoire holds a few hundred thousand distinct CDR3 sequences, about a quarter seen once, with around 0.76% in the top ten. The TCR comes from a human donor in good health. Some libraries in this study had Jurkat cell RNA spiked in. The V gene is TRBV3-1, the J gene TRBJ2-3; D is perhaps TRBD1 (6 bases). The sample comprised naive CD8+ T cells from blood, with Jurkat cell RNA spiked in. Subset given: FACS-sorted CD8+CD4-CCR7+CD45RA+ naive T cells. The CDR3 protein is CASSQDGGRAGTDTQYF. The DNA of the CDR3 is TGTGCCAGCAGCCAAGATGGGGGCAGGGCCGGCACAGATACGCAGTATTTT.